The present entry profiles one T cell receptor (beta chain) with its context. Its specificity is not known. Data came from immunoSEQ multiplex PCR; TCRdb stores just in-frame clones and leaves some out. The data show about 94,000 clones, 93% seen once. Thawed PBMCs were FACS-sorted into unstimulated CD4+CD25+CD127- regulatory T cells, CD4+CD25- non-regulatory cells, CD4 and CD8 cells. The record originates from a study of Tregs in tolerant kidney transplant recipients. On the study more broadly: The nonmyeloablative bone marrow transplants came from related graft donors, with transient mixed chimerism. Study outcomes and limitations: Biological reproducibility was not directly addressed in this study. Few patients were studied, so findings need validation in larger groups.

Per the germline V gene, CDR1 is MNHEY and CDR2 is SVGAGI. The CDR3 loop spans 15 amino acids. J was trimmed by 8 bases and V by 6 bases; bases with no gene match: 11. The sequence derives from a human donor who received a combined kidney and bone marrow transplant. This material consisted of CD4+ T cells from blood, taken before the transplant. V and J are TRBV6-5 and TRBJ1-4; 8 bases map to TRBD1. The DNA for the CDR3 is TGTGCCAGCAGCAGGACAGGGCGCGCGGGGGAAAAACTGTTTTTT. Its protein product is CASSRTGRAGEKLFF.